Below are 11 T cell receptor beta chains sequenced from a single sample in a study of T cell responses to AZD1222 COVID-19 vaccine listed by TCRdb under 2021. The receptor library was made with the immunoSEQ multiplex PCR assay. TCRdb mirrors the immuneACCESS table, restricted to in-frame sequences. Some clones are absent from its copies; in checked studies, under half trace to an unresolved V gene, and the reason for the others is unknown. This sample gives fewer than 130,000 clones in total; roughly 92% of them show up just once. The ten most abundant clones make up about 2.5% of the sample. The sample's time point label, decoded: about 28 days (+/-7) after the second vaccine dose. The input for sequencing was peripheral blood, taken 28 days after the second AZD1222 dose. These receptors all stem from an adult who received the AZD1222 COVID-19 vaccine.

This clone was seen a single time. The rearrangement links TRBV6-2 or TRBV6-3 to TRBJ2-1, with D unresolved. Trimming took 2 bases from V and 1 from J, leaving 9 bases between them. CDR1 is MNHEY and CDR2 is SVGEGT in the germline V gene. CDR3 length: 15 residues. CDR3 region: CASSYRVSSYNEQFF. In nucleotides, the CDR3 is TGTGCCAGCAGTTACAGGGTCTCATCCTACAATGAGCAGTTCTTC.

The chain links TRBV5-6 to TRBJ2-4, with D perhaps matching TRBD1 or TRBD2 (5 bases each). The CDR3 runs 17 residues. The germline V gene has CDR1 SGHDT and CDR2 YYEEEE. The V end lost 7 bases, the J end lost 5 bases, and 25 bases lay between the germline ends. The CDR3 here is CASGYRPFRRGENIQYF. CDR3 bases: TGTGCCAGCGGATACAGACCCTTCCGACGAGGGGAAAACATTCAGTACTTC.

The V call is TRBV3-1 (or the pseudogene TRBV3-2), the J call TRBJ1-1; maybe TRBD1 (6 bases). Trimming removed 3 bases from V and 11 bases from J, with 13 bases in between. This CDR3 spans 12 amino acids. Germline-derived CDR1 and CDR2 are LGHDT and YNNKEL (reference sequence). Here the CDR3 DNA reads TGTGCCAGCAGCCAGGGGGACATACGGGCTTTCTTT. As protein: CASSQGDIRAFF.

This chain connects TRBV6-6 to TRBJ1-1, with D maybe TRBD1 (6 bases). The CDR3 length is 15 residues. V was clipped by 3 bases and J by 4 bases, with 15 bases between them. Germline V gives CDR1 MNHNY, CDR2 SVGAGI (reference sequence). The CDR3 is CASSYSGQGFTEAFF. CDR3 sequence (DNA): TGTGCCAGCAGTTATTCGGGGCAGGGGTTCACTGAAGCTTTCTTT.

The chain combines TRBV12-3 or TRBV12-4 with TRBJ1-2, with D unresolved. The CDR3 has 10 amino acids. Trimming cost V 6 bases and J 5 bases, with 4 bases left between them. The CDR3 here is CASSRYGYTF. CDR3 DNA sequence: TGTGCCAGCAGCCGTTATGGCTACACCTTC.

By sample fraction, this clone is medium-sized. This chain uses TRBV4-3 with TRBJ2-5; 7 bases fit TRBD2. The CDR3 covers 15 residues. Per the germline V gene, CDR1 is LGHNA and CDR2 is YSLEER. The V gene end was trimmed by 0 bases and the J gene end by 5 bases; junction bases not matched to a gene: 6. Here the CDR3 DNA reads TGCGCCAGCAGCCAAGAGACTAGCCCGGGGGAGACCCAGTACTTC. Translated: CASSQETSPGETQYF.

This clone was counted a few times. J is TRBJ2-5 and V is TRBV5-4, with D unclear. Germline CDR1 is SGHNT and CDR2 is YYREEE (reference sequence). The CDR3 is made up of 14 amino acids. V lost 0 bases, J lost 4 bases, and 10 bases lay in between. This CDR3 is CASSLALSRETQYF. CDR3 DNA: TGTGCCAGCAGCTTGGCCCTCAGCAGAGAGACCCAGTACTTC.

The CDR3 region has the DNA TGTGCCAGCAGCCAAGGGGGCGGGGGGCCCCCCACAGATACGCAGTATTTT. It yields the protein CASSQGGGGPPTDTQYF. The chain joins TRBV3-1 (or the pseudogene TRBV3-2) to TRBJ2-3; 8 nucleotides align to TRBD2. With V trimmed by 1 base and J by 2 bases, 8 bases remained unmatched. Germline CDR1 is LGHDT and CDR2 is YNNKEL (reference sequence). The CDR3 is made up of 17 amino acids.

The chain links TRBV2 to TRBJ1-1; TRBD1 agrees at 7 bases. Looked up from germline, CDR1 is SNHLY and CDR2 is FYNNEI. J gave up 5 bases and V 3 bases, and 3 bases lay outside the gene matches. The CDR3 has 13 amino acids. The DNA for the CDR3 is TGTGCCAGCAGTGAGTCAGGGGGAACTGAAGCTTTCTTT. Its protein product is CASSESGGTEAFF.

This CDR3 reads CASSVEETGVQDSPLHF. For the CDR3, the DNA is TGTGCCAGCAGCGTAGAGGAGACAGGGGTCCAGGATTCACCCCTCCACTTT. The chain carries TRBV9 and TRBJ1-6; TRBD1 aligns across 8 bases. Looked up from germline, CDR1 is SGDLS and CDR2 is YYNGEE. Unmatched junction bases numbered 10, after V lost 0 bases and J lost 8 bases. The CDR3 extends over 17 amino acids.

J is TRBJ1-2 and V is TRBV5-1; 7 nucleotides line up with TRBD1. V lost 0 bases, J lost 4 bases, and 9 bases stayed unmatched. Germline V CDR1 and CDR2: SGHRS, YFSETQ. This CDR3 spans 16 amino acids. The CDR3 protein is CASSLAGQGVFYGYTF. The CDR3 DNA is TGCGCCAGCAGCTTGGCCGGCCAGGGGGTGTTCTATGGCTACACCTTC.